The 21 T cell receptor beta chains below were found in one sample sequenced in a study of blood T cell repertoires in COVID-19. This table comes from immunoSEQ multiplex PCR, and its TCRdb copy is limited to in-frame clones, with some not included. This repertoire shows approximately 210,000 clones, 84% found once; its top ten account for under 12%. The sequencing sample was made of peripheral blood. These receptors were taken from a woman of 80 years or more with COVID-19, enrolled during active disease.

This clone was picked up a small number of times. The chain uses TRBV9 and TRBJ2-5, with 12 bases matching TRBD2. Germline loops: CDR1 SGDLS, CDR2 YYNGEE. Germline trimming cut 3 bases from V and 4 bases from J; bases unmatched to any gene: 4. There are 15 residues in the CDR3. CDR3 amino acids: CASSASGGASETQYF. In nucleotides, the CDR3 is TGTGCCAGCAGCGCTAGCGGGGGGGCGTCAGAGACCCAGTACTTC.

The chain has TRBV20-1 and TRBJ1-6, with D tentatively TRBD1 (5 bases). The germline V gene has CDR1 DFQATT and CDR2 SNEGSKA (reference sequence). The CDR3 covers 14 residues. The V end lost 3 bases, the J end lost 10 bases, and 16 bases lay between the germline ends. This chain's CDR3 is CSASPRSGQSPLHF. The CDR3 DNA follows: TGCAGTGCTAGTCCCCGTTCCGGACAATCACCCCTCCACTTT.

The rearrangement uses TRBV7-2 and TRBJ1-5, with no clear D. This CDR3 spans 12 amino acids. V was pared by 0 bases and J by 8 bases, with 5 bases between. Germline CDR1 SGHTA, CDR2 FQGNSA. The CDR3 protein is CASSLAREPQHF. CDR3 bases: TGTGCCAGCAGCTTAGCGCGGGAGCCCCAGCATTTT.

The chain employs TRBV5-5 and TRBJ2-7; 7 bases are shared with TRBD1. Germline V gives CDR1 SGHKS, CDR2 YYEKEE (reference sequence). The V gene end was trimmed by 3 bases and the J gene end by 3 bases; junction bases not matched to a gene: 6. The CDR3 totals 14 residues. The DNA for the CDR3 is TGTGCCAGCAGCTACCGACAGGGTTTCTACGAGCAGTACTTC. Its protein product is CASSYRQGFYEQYF.

The chain links TRBV19 to TRBJ1-2; no clear D gene. Trimming took 6 bases from V and 4 from J, leaving 12 bases between them. CDR1 LNHDA and CDR2 SQIVND come from the germline V gene (reference sequence). This CDR3 is 13 amino acids long. In nucleotides, the CDR3 is TGTGCCAGTAGCCTTACAGTGTCCTATGGCTACACCTTC. Translation: CASSLTVSYGYTF.

The V call is TRBV14, the J call TRBJ2-1; possible D gene TRBD2, 6 bases. Trimming pared 0 bases from V and 7 bases from J, leaving 10 bases between. CDR1 and CDR2 (germline): SGHDN, FVKESK. This CDR3 contains 14 residues. The CDR3: CASSQDIGGNEQFF. The DNA for the CDR3 is TGTGCCAGCAGCCAAGATATAGGAGGGAATGAGCAGTTCTTC.

V and J are TRBV7-9 and TRBJ2-3, with unresolved D. V was clipped by 3 bases and J by 4 bases, with 8 bases between them. This CDR3 is built from 13 residues. Germline-derived CDR1 and CDR2 are SEHNR and FQNEAQ (reference sequence). DNA for the CDR3: TGTGCCAGCAGCTTGCGAGTGGCAGATACGCAGTATTTT. Amino acids: CASSLRVADTQYF.

The chain recombines TRBV7-9 with TRBJ2-1, with 7 bases that match TRBD1. After removal of 5 bases from V and 4 bases from J, the junction contained 11 bases not matched to a gene. There are 16 residues in the CDR3. Germline V gene lookup returns CDR1 SEHNR and CDR2 FQNEAQ (reference sequence). The CDR3 DNA reads TGTGCCAGCAGCGCTCTTGTAGGGGGCTCATACAATGAGCAGTTCTTC. Translation: CASSALVGGSYNEQFF.

This chain joins TRBV19 and TRBJ2-2, with TRBD2 as a possible D gene (5 bases). Trimming removed 6 bases at V and 0 bases at J, with 14 bases between. The CDR3 spans 16 residues. CDR1 LNHDA and CDR2 SQIVND come from the germline V gene (reference sequence). CDR3 in amino acids: CASRRELDSNTGELFF. The CDR3 nucleotides are TGTGCCAGTAGAAGGGAATTGGACTCGAACACCGGGGAGCTGTTTTTT.

This sequence joins TRBV7-2 and TRBJ2-2, with D unresolved. The CDR3 runs to 13 residues. Germline-derived CDR1 and CDR2 are SGHTA and FQGNSA. V shed 1 base and J shed 6 bases, with 6 bases lying between them. The CDR3 nucleotides are TGTGCCAGCAGCTTAGTCCTAGCCGGGGAGCTGTTTTTT. Translated, it gives CASSLVLAGELFF.

This clone showed up just once. J is TRBJ1-1 and V is TRBV3-1 (or the pseudogene TRBV3-2), with 7 nucleotides matching TRBD1. Trimming at V came to 0 bases and at J to 1 base, leaving 5 bases not matched to a gene. The CDR3 length is 16 residues. Looked up from germline, CDR1 is LGHDT and CDR2 is YNNKEL (reference sequence). The CDR3 region is CASSQEQGRGNTEAFF. In DNA, the CDR3 is TGTGCCAGCAGCCAAGAACAGGGGCGAGGGAACACTGAAGCTTTCTTT.

The chain employs TRBV6-6 and TRBJ1-1, with D unresolved. This CDR3 spans 13 amino acids. Germline V CDR1 and CDR2: MNHNY, SVGAGI (reference sequence). The V end lost 5 bases, the J end lost 1 base, and 8 bases lay between the germline ends. CDR3 region: CASSATENTEAFF. Here the CDR3 DNA reads TGTGCCAGCAGTGCTACAGAGAACACTGAAGCTTTCTTT.

This rearrangement joins TRBV5-4 to TRBJ1-6; D may be TRBD1 (6 bases). The V end was cut by 2 bases, the J end by 7 bases, with 10 bases between. This CDR3 is built from 14 residues. Germline V gene sequence: CDR1 SGHNT, CDR2 YYREEE (reference sequence). This CDR3 is CASSFRGGNSPLHF. As DNA, the CDR3 is TGTGCCAGCAGCTTTAGAGGGGGAAATTCACCCCTCCACTTT.

The rearrangement joins TRBV4-3 to TRBJ2-2; a possible D gene is TRBD1 (6 bases). The V end lost 3 bases, the J end lost 5 bases, and 10 bases lay between the germline ends. This CDR3 is built from 14 residues. Germline-derived CDR1 and CDR2 are LGHNA and YSLEER. CDR3 in amino acids: CASSQTQGTGELFF. CDR3 DNA: TGCGCCAGCAGCCAGACACAGGGAACCGGGGAGCTGTTTTTT.

In DNA form, the CDR3 reads TGTGCCAGCTCAACAGGCTTAAATAATTCACCCCTCCACTTT. This codes for CASSTGLNNSPLHF. The chain joins TRBV18 to TRBJ1-6, with a weak D call TRBD1 (5 bases). The CDR3 runs to 14 residues. Trimming pared 5 bases from V and 5 bases from J, leaving 10 bases between. The germline V gene has CDR1 KGHSH and CDR2 LQKENI.

The chain links TRBV5-8 to TRBJ1-2; TRBD1 matches at 7 bases. The CDR3 sequence is 16 residues long. V shed 2 bases, J shed 1 base, and the junction held 8 bases outside the gene matches. Germline-derived CDR1 and CDR2 are SGHTS and YDEGEE. CDR3 in amino acids: CASSLPDRVNNYGYTF. The CDR3 DNA reads as TGTGCCAGCAGCTTACCTGACAGGGTGAATAACTATGGCTACACCTTC.

V gene TRBV10-2 combines with J gene TRBJ1-1, with D tentatively TRBD1 (5 bases). Trimming removed 4 bases at V and 8 bases at J, with 17 bases between. The CDR3 has 14 amino acids. Germline lookup yields CDR1 WSHSY and CDR2 SAAADI. CDR3 nucleotides: TGCGCCAGCAGTGGGAGACAGAGCTTCCCCGAAGCTTTCTTT. This encodes CASSGRQSFPEAFF.

The sample holds a few counts of this clone. V and J are TRBV29-1 and TRBJ1-5; 7 nucleotides line up with TRBD1. CDR1 SQVTM and CDR2 ANQGSEA come from the germline V gene. The CDR3 is 14 amino acids. With 6 bases clipped from V and 3 bases from J, the junction kept 8 bases outside the gene matches. Here the CDR3 DNA reads TGCAGCGTGAGAGTGACAGGGTCCAATCAGCCCCAGCATTTT. Its protein is CSVRVTGSNQPQHF.

The chain carries TRBV27 and TRBJ2-1, with TRBD2 as a possible D gene (6 bases). Germline V gene data show CDR1 as MNHEY and CDR2 as SMNVEV (reference sequence). The germline V and J ends were trimmed by 5 bases and 5 bases, with 16 bases remaining between them. CDR3 length: 15 residues. The CDR3 nucleotides read TGTGCCAGCAGTGGGGGGTCCATTGGCCACAATGAGCAGTTCTTC. It codes for CASSGGSIGHNEQFF.

V and J are TRBV10-3 and TRBJ1-1; the D gene is possibly TRBD1 (6 bases). V gave up 10 bases and J gave up 6 bases, with 18 bases separating them. This CDR3 has 13 residues. Germline CDR1 ENHRY, CDR2 SYGVKD. CDR3 region: CATFPGAGAEAFF. CDR3 nucleotides: TGTGCCACTTTTCCGGGGGCGGGGGCTGAAGCTTTCTTT.

The V gene is TRBV24-1, the J gene TRBJ1-3; TRBD1 matches 7 bases. Germline V gene data show CDR1 as KGHDR and CDR2 as SFDVKD. The CDR3 sequence is 12 residues long. The V gene end was trimmed by 4 bases and the J gene end by 16 bases; junction bases not matched to a gene: 9. DNA of the CDR3: TGTGCCACCAGTGACTACCTGGGACAGATGTATTTT. Its translation: CATSDYLGQMYF.